The clone carrying this TCR beta chain was found a few times. These data come from a study of T cells in Graves' hyperthyroidism and ophthalmopathy. The CDR3 regions of TCR beta were amplified from RNA transcripts. Primed by the HTBI set, a first-round RT-PCR was run on the TCR CDR3. Each CDR3 protein is one row after TCRdb ran MiXCR on the multiplex PCR reads. The sample lists fewer than 650,000 distinct CDR3 sequences; 14% were seen once. V lost 4 bases and J lost 7; bases outside the gene matches: 3. Germline CDR1 is ENHRY and CDR2 is SYGVKD. The length of the CDR3 is 15 residues. The TCR originated in a woman aged 40 to 50 with Graves' hyperthyroidism. The rearrangement joins TRBV10-3 to TRBJ1-6; TRBD1 aligns across 11 bases. Sequenced input: blood. CDR3 sequence: CAISVGTGGNSPLHF. The CDR3 DNA reads as TGTGCCATCAGTGTTGGGACAGGGGGGAATTCACCCCTCCACTTT.